Following are 32 T cell receptor beta chains from one sample sequenced in a study of neurological immune-mediated disorders. TCRdb itself ran the 5' RACE reads through MiXCR, one entry per CDR3 protein. The sample contains 50,000 to 65,000 distinct CDR3 sequences, under 5.5% of which appear only once. The sequencing input was PBMCs. The receptor source for this set is a woman between 45 and 60 years old with multiple sclerosis.

This clonotype was observed at least ten times. The genes are TRBV20-1 and TRBJ1-4; no reliable D call. The V gene's germline CDR1 is DFQATT and CDR2 SNEGSKA (reference sequence). Between the trimmed V and J ends, which lost 6 bases and 8 bases, there was a span of 19 bases. The CDR3 contains 14 residues. CDR3 sequence (DNA): TGCAGTGCGCAAAGCCGGGTAGAGGGAGAAAAACTGTTTTTT. Protein product: CSAQSRVEGEKLFF.

This clonotype appeared many times. CDR3 loop: CASSITGGYNSPLHF. The CDR3 coding sequence is TGTGCCAGCAGTATAACAGGGGGTTATAATTCACCCCTCCACTTT. The rearrangement joins TRBV6-5 to TRBJ1-6, with TRBD1 matching 8 bases. From germline, CDR1 is MNHEY and CDR2 SVGAGI. V shed 5 bases and J 4 bases; nucleotides not matched to a gene: 4. CDR3 size: 15 residues.

This clonotype was counted ten times or more. The genes are TRBV20-1 and TRBJ2-7; no firm D call. This CDR3 spans 12 amino acids. CDR1 is DFQATT, CDR2 SNEGSKA, per germline (reference sequence). Trimming took 5 bases from V and 7 from J, leaving 15 bases between them. The CDR3 is CSASSAPDEQYF. The CDR3 DNA follows: TGCAGTGCTTCGTCGGCCCCCGATGAGCAGTACTTC.

The table lists this clonotype with many counts. CDR3 amino acids: CASSYLLRDNGQYF. As DNA, the CDR3 is TGTGCCAGCAGTTACCTCCTCCGGGACAATGGGCAGTACTTC. V and J are TRBV6-6 and TRBJ2-7; perhaps TRBD1 as D (6 bases). The CDR3 loop spans 14 amino acids. The germline CDR1 and CDR2 sequences are MNHNY and SVGAGI (reference sequence). The V end lost 2 bases, the J end lost 9 bases, and 17 bases lay between the germline ends.

This clonotype came up many times. The rearrangement links TRBV20-1 to TRBJ2-7, with TRBD1 matching 7 bases. V shed 6 bases, J shed 7 bases, and the junction held 9 bases outside the gene matches. Germline assignment: CDR1 DFQATT and CDR2 SNEGSKA (reference sequence). This CDR3 spans 12 amino acids. CDR3 in amino acids: CSARTGHGEQYF. Here the CDR3 DNA reads TGCAGTGCCCGGACAGGACACGGGGAGCAGTACTTC.

This clonotype was observed many times. The rearrangement uses TRBV20-1 and TRBJ2-1; possible D gene TRBD2, 5 bases. Trimming removed 5 bases at V and 6 bases at J, with 17 bases between. The CDR3 length is 14 residues. Germline loops: CDR1 DFQATT, CDR2 SNEGSKA (reference sequence). The CDR3 sequence: CSAEGHVRGNEQFF. The CDR3 nucleotides are TGCAGTGCTGAGGGCCATGTAAGAGGCAATGAGCAGTTCTTC.

This clonotype occurred many times. V gene TRBV7-3 combines with J gene TRBJ1-4; perhaps TRBD1 as D (5 bases). This CDR3 comprises 15 residues. V was pared by 0 bases and J by 5 bases, with 10 bases between. CDR1 is SGHTA and CDR2 is FQGTGA in the germline V gene. CDR3 protein: CASSLTRGFNEKLFF. As DNA, the CDR3 is TGTGCCAGCAGCTTAACACGGGGCTTCAATGAAAAACTGTTTTTT.

The chain combines TRBV20-1 with TRBJ1-1, with 8 bases identical to TRBD1. Trimming removed 4 bases from V and 0 bases from J; junction bases left unmatched: 4. Germline assignment: CDR1 DFQATT and CDR2 SNEGSKA (reference sequence). This CDR3 comprises 14 residues. Here the CDR3 DNA reads TGCAGTGCTACCCAACAGGGGGTGAACACTGAAGCTTTCTTT. Its protein product is CSATQQGVNTEAFF.

This clonotype was seen a handful of times. The CDR3 region is CASSPGGAFPYEQYF. CDR3 coding DNA: TGTGCCAGCAGCCCCGGGGGGGCTTTCCCCTACGAGCAGTACTTC. V gene TRBV9 combines with J gene TRBJ2-7; 8 bases align to TRBD2. V was pared by 4 bases and J by 2 bases, with 8 bases of the junction left unmatched. The CDR3 spans 15 residues. CDR1 SGDLS and CDR2 YYNGEE come from the germline V gene.

This clonotype was counted a few times. At one end the junction does not follow the germline gene, possibly because of a read error. The rearrangement links TRBV20-1 to TRBJ1-6; 9 bases are shared with TRBD1. Germline values: CDR1 DFQATT, CDR2 SNEGSKA (reference sequence). CDR3 size: 15 residues. The CDR3 is CSASDSTGGHSPLNF. In DNA, the CDR3 is TGCAGTGCTAGCGACTCGACAGGGGGACATTCACCCCTCAACTTT.

This clonotype showed up many times. This sequence joins TRBV10-3 and TRBJ2-2, with 7 bases aligning to TRBD1. Germline values: CDR1 ENHRY, CDR2 SYGVKD. This CDR3 has 13 amino acids. Trimming took 10 bases from V and 4 from J; bases not matched to a gene: 6. CDR3: CATLGQPTGELFF. The CDR3 nucleotides read TGTGCCACCCTGGGACAGCCCACCGGGGAGCTGTTTTTT.

This clonotype was detected many times. V gene TRBV15 combines with J gene TRBJ2-5, with TRBD1 matching over 7 bases. The CDR3 length is 15 residues. J lost 1 base, V lost 7 bases, and 9 bases had no gene match. CDR1 and CDR2 (germline): LNHNV, YYDKDF (reference sequence). The CDR3 DNA is TGTGCCACCACACGCTACAACAGGGGCCAAGAGACCCAGTACTTC. It specifies CATTRYNRGQETQYF. Full variable domain (remainder filled in from reference TRBV15 and TRBJ2-5): DAMVIQNPRYQVTQFGKPVTLSCSQTLNHNVMYWYQQKSSQAPKLLFHYYDKDFNNEADTPDNFQSRRPNTSFCFLDIRSPGLGDTAMYLCATTRYNRGQETQYFGPGTRLLVL.

This clonotype was counted ten times or more. The gene calls are TRBV7-3 and TRBJ2-1; TRBD1 is a possible D gene (5 bases). This CDR3 has 15 residues. V was trimmed by 2 bases and J by 1 base, leaving 9 bases between them. Germline CDR1 and CDR2: SGHTA and FQGTGA. The CDR3 DNA reads TGTGCCAGCAGCTTATTAGCAGGGTCCTACAATGAGCAGTTCTTC. Its protein is CASSLLAGSYNEQFF. The whole variable domain, remainder taken from reference TRBV7-3 and TRBJ2-1, is GAGVSQTPSNKVTEKGKYVELRCDPISGHTALYWYRQSLGQGPEFLIYFQGTGAADDSGLPNDRFFAVRPEGSVSTLKIQRTERGDSAVYLCASSLLAGSYNEQFFGPGTRLTVL.

The genes are TRBV28 and TRBJ1-2, with D perhaps TRBD1 (5 bases). The V and J ends lost 7 bases and 5 bases respectively, with 17 bases between them. Germline V gene sequence: CDR1 MDHEN, CDR2 SYDVKM. CDR3 length: 14 residues. This CDR3 reads CASKTQMGVYGYTF. The CDR3 coding sequence is TGTGCCAGCAAAACCCAGATGGGGGTGTATGGCTACACCTTC.

The table lists this clonotype with many counts. The rearrangement joins TRBV20-1 to TRBJ2-5; 7 nucleotides match TRBD2. The V gene end was trimmed by 6 bases and the J gene end by 2 bases; junction bases not matched to a gene: 3. This CDR3 is 12 amino acids long. Germline-derived CDR1 and CDR2 are DFQATT and SNEGSKA (reference sequence). CDR3 residues: CSAGGIQETQYF. CDR3 nucleotides: TGCAGTGCGGGGGGGATACAAGAGACCCAGTACTTC.

This clonotype was seen at least ten times. The J gene is TRBJ1-2, the V gene TRBV3-1; D unresolved. From germline, CDR1 is LGHDT and CDR2 YNNKEL (reference sequence). V lost 2 bases and J 3 bases, leaving 4 bases between the germline ends. The CDR3 covers 12 residues. CDR3 residues: CASSQSDYGYTF. In DNA, the CDR3 is TGTGCCAGCAGCCAATCCGACTATGGCTACACCTTC.

This clonotype came up a few times. This clone may be a read error of a much larger clone one base away. The CDR3 DNA follows: TGCGCCAGCAGCTCCGGGACCACCAACACCGGGGAGCTGTTTTTT. It codes for CASSSGTTNTGELFF. The V and J genes are TRBV5-1 and TRBJ2-2; D may match TRBD1 or TRBD2 (5 bases each). The CDR3 totals 15 residues. Trimming shortened V by 3 bases and J by 2 bases, and 11 bases separated the two germline ends. The germline V gene has CDR1 SGHRS and CDR2 YFSETQ.

A remark on this clonotype: A clone one base away is much larger, so this may be a read error. This sequence joins TRBV6-5 and TRBJ1-6, with a weak D call TRBD1 (5 bases). The ends were cut back, 2 bases at V and 9 bases at J, with 8 bases in the middle. Germline V gene lookup returns CDR1 MNHEY and CDR2 SVGAGI. The CDR3 runs 13 residues. The DNA for the CDR3 is TGTGCCAGCAGTTACGAAAGGGGTTCACCCCTCCACTTT. This sequence encodes CASSYERGSPLHF.

This clonotype was observed a few times. The V gene is TRBV5-6, the J gene TRBJ2-1; a weak D match, TRBD2 (6 bases). CDR3 length: 15 residues. Germline assignment: CDR1 SGHDT and CDR2 YYEEEE. Between the trimmed V and J ends, which lost 0 bases and 2 bases, there was a span of 9 bases. CDR3 DNA sequence: TGTGCCAGCAGCTTGGGTCGGGGGACCTACAATGAGCAGTTCTTC. Amino acid sequence: CASSLGRGTYNEQFF.

The rearrangement links TRBV3-1 to TRBJ1-5, with unresolved D. This CDR3 has 12 residues. V lost 0 bases and J lost 16, with 13 bases in between. The germline V gene encodes CDR1 LGHDT and CDR2 YNNKEL (reference sequence). CDR3 coding DNA: TGTGCCAGCAGCCAAGATCTTAATCAGCCCCATTTT. The encoded protein is CASSQDLNQPHF.

This clonotype has a count of ten or more. The chain has TRBV5-1 and TRBJ1-3; D gene uncertain. The CDR3 contains 15 residues. The V end lost 1 base, the J end lost 1 base, and 9 bases lay between the germline ends. Germline V gene sequence: CDR1 SGHRS, CDR2 YFSETQ. The CDR3 DNA is TGCGCCAGCAGCTTGTCAGCGATGTCTGGAAACACCATATATTTT. Translating it yields CASSLSAMSGNTIYF.

This clonotype was counted many times. The chain combines TRBV5-1 with TRBJ2-2, with 7 bases matching TRBD2. Germline V gene data show CDR1 as SGHRS and CDR2 as YFSETQ. CDR3 size: 15 residues. The V and J ends lost 6 bases and 0 bases, in that order; junction bases with no gene match: 5. Here the CDR3 DNA reads TGCGCCAGCATCGGGGGGACGGCGAACACCGGGGAGCTGTTTTTT. Amino acids: CASIGGTANTGELFF.

This clonotype was picked up many times. The rearrangement links TRBV25-1 to TRBJ1-1, with 8 bases fitting TRBD1. The V gene end was trimmed by 1 base and the J gene end by 1 base; junction bases not matched to a gene: 8. Germline assignment: CDR1 MGHDK and CDR2 SYGVNS. The CDR3 totals 17 residues. CDR3 DNA: TGTGCCAGCAGTGAATTTGGACAGGGACCTTCGAACACTGAAGCTTTCTTT. This gives the protein CASSEFGQGPSNTEAFF.

This clonotype has a count of ten or more. The chain couples TRBV4-3 to TRBJ1-2, with a weak D call TRBD1 (5 bases). Germline CDR1 is LGHNA and CDR2 is YSLEER. This CDR3 region has 13 residues. V was clipped by 1 base and J by 3 bases, with 6 bases between them. CDR3 DNA: TGCGCCAGCAGCCAAGTAGGGGACTATGGCTACACCTTC. It is translated as CASSQVGDYGYTF.

This clonotype was detected many times. The rearrangement uses TRBV2 and TRBJ1-1; 7 positions match TRBD1. Germline loops: CDR1 SNHLY, CDR2 FYNNEI. Trimming removed 3 bases from V and 4 bases from J; junction bases left unmatched: 5. CDR3 size: 14 residues. CDR3 nucleotides: TGTGCCAGCAGTGACGGGGACAGTTTCACTGAAGCTTTCTTT. Its translation: CASSDGDSFTEAFF.

This clonotype appeared many times. CDR3 DNA: TGTGCCAGCAGTGAAGCAGGCTCTGGGGCCAACGTCCTGACTTTC. Translated: CASSEAGSGANVLTF. The chain combines TRBV25-1 with TRBJ2-6; D remains unclear. With 2 bases removed from V and 0 bases from J, the gap between germline ends came to 5 bases. This CDR3 comprises 15 residues. Germline V gives CDR1 MGHDK, CDR2 SYGVNS. The full variable domain, rest sourced from reference TRBV25-1 and TRBJ2-6, is EADIYQTPRYLVIGTGKKITLECSQTMGHDKMYWYQQDPGMELHLIHYSYGVNSTEKGDLSSESTVSRIRTEHFPLTLESARPSHTSQYLCASSEAGSGANVLTFGAGSRLTVL.

For this clonotype: This may be a read error, as it is one base from a much larger clone. No conserved phenylalanine or tryptophan ends this CDR3, so it is likely a read error. The gene calls are TRBV30 and TRBJ1-2; D not certain. The length of the CDR3 is 13 residues. The V gene lost 0 bases and the J gene lost 4 bases, with 9 bases spanning the gap. Germline V gene lookup returns CDR1 GTSNPN and CDR2 SVGIG (reference sequence). The DNA for the CDR3 is TGTGCCTGGAGTGTACGTCTGGCCTATGGCTACACCATC. It is translated as CAWSVRLAYGYTI.

Many counts were recorded for this clonotype. The chain has TRBV9 and TRBJ1-1, with 9 bases matching TRBD1. This CDR3 spans 15 amino acids. Germline values: CDR1 SGDLS, CDR2 YYNGEE. V was pared by 4 bases and J by 5 bases, with 9 bases of the junction left unmatched. CDR3 amino acids: CASSSPDRGLTEAFF. The DNA for the CDR3 is TGTGCCAGCAGCTCTCCGGACAGGGGATTGACTGAAGCTTTCTTT.

In this sample, this clonotype turned up many times. In nucleotides, the CDR3 is TGTGCCAGCAGCAAAGTGGGGGTCTCCTACAATGAGCAGTTCTTC. Translated: CASSKVGVSYNEQFF. The J gene is TRBJ2-1, the V gene TRBV7-2; the D call may be TRBD1 or TRBD2 (5 bases each). Germline CDR1 reads SGHTA; CDR2 reads FQGNSA. The ends were cut back, 5 bases at V and 0 bases at J, with 11 bases in the middle. This CDR3 comprises 15 residues.

This clonotype was counted at least ten times. This sequence joins TRBV7-6 and TRBJ2-1; D is undetermined. Per germline, CDR1 SGHVS and CDR2 FNYEAQ. Deletions cut 5 bases from V and 4 bases from J, with 9 bases between. The CDR3 has 13 amino acids. The CDR3 DNA reads as TGTGCCAGCAGCGGACGTGGTTACAATGAGCAGTTCTTC. As protein: CASSGRGYNEQFF.

Many counts were recorded for this clonotype. V is TRBV15 and J is TRBJ2-7; 9 nucleotides line up with TRBD1. V shed 9 bases and J 4 bases; nucleotides not matched to a gene: 4. The V gene's germline CDR1 is LNHNV and CDR2 YYDKDF (reference sequence). The CDR3 covers 12 residues. The CDR3 protein is CATGQGTYEQYF. DNA for the CDR3: TGTGCCACGGGACAGGGAACTTACGAGCAGTACTTC.

This clonotype was picked up many times. This chain joins TRBV7-9 and TRBJ2-1; TRBD2 is a possible D gene (6 bases). CDR1 and CDR2 (germline): SEHNR, FQNEAQ (reference sequence). Trimming cost V 5 bases and J 6 bases, with 8 bases left between them. The CDR3 sequence is 12 residues long. The CDR3 spells CASSGTFNEQFF. The CDR3 nucleotides read TGTGCCAGCAGCGGGACTTTCAATGAGCAGTTCTTC. Supplemented by reference TRBV7-9 and TRBJ2-1, the full variable domain reads DTGVSQNPRHKITKRGQNVTFRCDPISEHNRLYWYRQTLGQGPEFLTYFQNEAQLEKSRLLSDRFSAERPKGSFSTLEIQRTEQGDSAMYLCASSGTFNEQFFGPGTRLTVL.